This T cell receptor (beta chain) is drawn from a study of blood T cell repertoires in COVID-19. Study at large: T cells, B-cell-depleted T cells, or PBMCs provided the cDNA or gDNA that served as material.

V was clipped by 6 bases and J by 0 bases, with 10 bases between them. Germline CDR1 is MNHEY and CDR2 is SMNVEV (reference sequence). CDR3 length: 14 amino acids. Libraries were prepared by immunoSEQ multiplex PCR; TCRdb keeps only in-frame clonotypes and omits some of them. The data show a few hundred thousand clones, approximately 85% seen once. V usage is TRBV27 and J usage is TRBJ2-3; D gene uncertain. This clonotype was sampled from a woman in her forties or fifties with acute or convalescent COVID-19. The sequenced sample consisted of peripheral blood. The CDR3 DNA reads TGTGCCAGCAGATTAACTCCAAGCACAGATACGCAGTATTTT. Its protein is CASRLTPSTDTQYF.